This entry concerns a single T cell receptor beta chain. This sample was taken from a study of blood T cell repertoires in COVID-19. As originally analysed: For nucleated cells, counts were estimated from reference gene primer amplification. Libraries were prepared by immunoSEQ multiplex PCR; TCRdb keeps only in-frame clonotypes and omits some of them. The V and J calls and the clone size are those of that table, but D and trimming were determined from the DNA. Seen here are about 88,000 clones, around nine tenths observed once, and the top ten hold approximately 1.7%. CDR3 length: 13 residues. Germline CDR1 WNHNN, CDR2 SYGVQD (reference sequence). Trimming took off 4 bases at V and 3 bases at J, with 9 bases between the two ends.

This sequence joins TRBV10-1 and TRBJ1-1; tentative D call: TRBD1 (6 bases). This sequence was found in a man aged 55 to 70 with acute or convalescent COVID-19. Sequenced sample: peripheral blood. The CDR3 is CASSGSGDTEAFF. The CDR3 DNA follows: TGCGCCAGCAGTGGGTCAGGGGACACTGAAGCTTTCTTT.